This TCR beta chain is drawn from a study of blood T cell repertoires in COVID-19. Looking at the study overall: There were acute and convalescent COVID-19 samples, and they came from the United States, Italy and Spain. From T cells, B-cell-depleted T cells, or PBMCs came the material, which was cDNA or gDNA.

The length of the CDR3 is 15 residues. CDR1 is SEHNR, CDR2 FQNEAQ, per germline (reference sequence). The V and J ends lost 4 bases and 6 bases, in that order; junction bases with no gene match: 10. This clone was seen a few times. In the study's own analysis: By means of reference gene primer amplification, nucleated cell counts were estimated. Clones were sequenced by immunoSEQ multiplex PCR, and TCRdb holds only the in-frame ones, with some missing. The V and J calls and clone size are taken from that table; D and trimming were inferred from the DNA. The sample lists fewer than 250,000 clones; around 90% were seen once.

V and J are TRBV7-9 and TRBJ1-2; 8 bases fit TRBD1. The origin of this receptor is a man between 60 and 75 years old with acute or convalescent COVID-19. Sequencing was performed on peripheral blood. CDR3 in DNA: TGTGCCAGCAGCTCTGGACAGGGTCGGGACCATGGCTACACCTTC. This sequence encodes CASSSGQGRDHGYTF.